Listed below are T cell receptor beta chains from one sample, sequenced in a study of blood T cell repertoires in COVID-19. Some clones are missing from TCRdb's copy, which holds only in-frame ones; the method was immunoSEQ multiplex PCR. The sample gives some 180,000 clones, roughly 90% of which show up once; around 0.53% is in the top ten. The sequencing input was peripheral blood. These receptors were collected from a man in his fifties or sixties with acute or convalescent COVID-19. Both conserved end residues are part of each CDR3. The order of the fields is J gene, D gene, V gene, clone size, CDR3 protein, CDR3 DNA. The D gene is left open where the match is weak. Size tells how often a clone was seen (once, few, many) or the class of an expanded clone, and some rows leave it out.

j_gene: TRBJ2-2; d_gene: TRBD1; v_gene: TRBV2; abundance: .; CDR3aa: CASSDKDRDTGELFF; CDR3nt: TGTGCCAGCAGTGACAAGGACAGGGACACCGGGGAGCTGTTTTTT
j_gene: TRBJ1-5; d_gene: .; v_gene: TRBV4-2; abundance: .; CDR3aa: CASSQAQVWRGNQPQHF; CDR3nt: TGTGCCAGCAGCCAAGCTCAGGTGTGGAGGGGCAATCAGCCCCAGCATTTT
j_gene: TRBJ2-1; d_gene: TRBD2; v_gene: TRBV19; abundance: .; CDR3aa: CASSIPLSGRRSQQFF; CDR3nt: TGTGCCAGTAGTATACCCCTTAGCGGGAGAAGGTCCCAGCAGTTCTTC
j_gene: TRBJ2-1; d_gene: TRBD2; v_gene: TRBV2; abundance: .; CDR3aa: CASRAEGRTRVQEQFF; CDR3nt: TGTGCCAGCAGAGCTGAAGGGAGGACTAGGGTCCAGGAGCAGTTCTTC
j_gene: TRBJ2-2; d_gene: .; v_gene: TRBV5-1; abundance: .; CDR3aa: CASSLSVELFF; CDR3nt: TGCGCCAGCAGCTTGAGCGTGGAGCTGTTTTTT
j_gene: TRBJ1-2; d_gene: .; v_gene: TRBV28; abundance: .; CDR3aa: CASSQGSSNYGYTF; CDR3nt: TGTGCCAGCAGCCAAGGGAGTTCTAACTATGGCTACACCTTC
j_gene: TRBJ1-2; d_gene: TRBD1; v_gene: TRBV7-2; abundance: once; CDR3aa: CASSPGAWDSRLSGYTF; CDR3nt: TGTGCCAGCAGCCCGGGCGCCTGGGACAGTCGGTTGTCTGGCTACACCTTC
j_gene: TRBJ1-5; d_gene: .; v_gene: TRBV10-3; abundance: .; CDR3aa: CAISASSGFGQPQHF; CDR3nt: TGTGCCATCAGTGCCTCGTCCGGGTTTGGTCAGCCCCAGCATTTT
j_gene: TRBJ1-2; d_gene: .; v_gene: TRBV6-2/TRBV6-3; abundance: .; CDR3aa: CASSRVPGYGYTF; CDR3nt: TGTGCCAGCAGTCGGGTCCCGGGCTATGGCTACACCTTC
j_gene: TRBJ2-1; d_gene: .; v_gene: TRBV19; abundance: .; CDR3aa: CASTLSPSYNEQFF; CDR3nt: TGTGCCAGTACCCTGAGTCCGTCCTACAATGAGCAGTTCTTC
j_gene: TRBJ2-1; d_gene: TRBD2; v_gene: TRBV7-6; abundance: .; CDR3aa: CASSGLTSGSYNEQFF; CDR3nt: TGTGCCAGCAGCGGACTAACTAGCGGGAGTTACAATGAGCAGTTCTTC
j_gene: TRBJ1-6; d_gene: TRBD1; v_gene: TRBV6-5; abundance: few; CDR3aa: CASRSGTGDNSPLHF; CDR3nt: TGTGCCAGCAGATCCGGGACAGGGGACAATTCACCCCTCCACTTT
j_gene: TRBJ1-2; d_gene: .; v_gene: TRBV7-9; abundance: .; CDR3aa: CASSSTWGGDGYTF; CDR3nt: TGTGCCAGCAGCTCGACCTGGGGCGGGGATGGCTACACCTTC
j_gene: TRBJ2-1; d_gene: TRBD2; v_gene: TRBV5-6; abundance: .; CDR3aa: CASSPGGGTGGNEQFF; CDR3nt: TGTGCCAGCAGCCCTGGCGGAGGGACGGGGGGCAATGAGCAGTTCTTC
j_gene: TRBJ2-3; d_gene: TRBD2; v_gene: TRBV3-1/TRBV3-2; abundance: .; CDR3aa: CASSQVAGGTDTQYF; CDR3nt: TGTGCCAGCAGCCAAGTCGCGGGGGGCACAGATACGCAGTATTTT
j_gene: TRBJ2-1; d_gene: TRBD2; v_gene: TRBV4-3; abundance: .; CDR3aa: CASSPAGASGGFYNEQFF; CDR3nt: TGCGCCAGCAGCCCAGCAGGGGCCAGCGGGGGTTTTTACAATGAGCAGTTCTTC
j_gene: TRBJ1-2; d_gene: TRBD1; v_gene: TRBV27; abundance: once; CDR3aa: CASSSGQAFYGYTF; CDR3nt: TGTGCCAGCAGTTCTGGACAGGCCTTCTATGGCTACACCTTC
j_gene: TRBJ2-2; d_gene: .; v_gene: TRBV7-2; abundance: .; CDR3aa: CASRGGLGGNTGELFF; CDR3nt: TGTGCCAGCAGGGGAGGACTGGGTGGGAACACCGGGGAGCTGTTTTTT
j_gene: TRBJ1-5; d_gene: .; v_gene: TRBV27; abundance: few; CDR3aa: CASTFSGDQPQHF; CDR3nt: TGTGCCAGCACGTTTTCGGGGGATCAGCCCCAGCATTTT
j_gene: TRBJ2-2; d_gene: TRBD1; v_gene: TRBV24-1; abundance: few; CDR3aa: CATSGQGDTGELFF; CDR3nt: TGTGCCACCAGTGGTCAGGGGGACACCGGGGAGCTGTTTTTT
j_gene: TRBJ2-1; d_gene: .; v_gene: TRBV4-3; abundance: .; CDR3aa: CASSQDLGDNRYNEQFF; CDR3nt: TGCGCCAGCAGCCAAGATCTTGGGGACAACCGCTACAATGAGCAGTTCTTC
j_gene: TRBJ1-4; d_gene: TRBD1; v_gene: TRBV4-1; abundance: .; CDR3aa: CASSQPDRGIGEKLFF; CDR3nt: TGCGCCAGCAGCCAACCTGACAGGGGAATAGGCGAAAAACTGTTTTTT
j_gene: TRBJ1-2; d_gene: TRBD1; v_gene: TRBV18; abundance: .; CDR3aa: CASSLASPGQGINYGYTF; CDR3nt: TGTGCCAGCTCACTCGCTAGCCCGGGACAGGGTATTAACTATGGCTACACCTTC
j_gene: TRBJ1-6; d_gene: TRBD1; v_gene: TRBV6-1; abundance: .; CDR3aa: CASSERWGQGDSPLHF; CDR3nt: TGTGCCAGCAGTGAAAGGTGGGGACAGGGGGATTCACCCCTCCACTTT
j_gene: TRBJ1-4; d_gene: TRBD1; v_gene: TRBV3-1/TRBV3-2; abundance: .; CDR3aa: CASSPSGQGYEKLFF; CDR3nt: TGTGCCAGCAGCCCCTCGGGACAGGGGTATGAAAAACTGTTTTTT
j_gene: TRBJ2-3; d_gene: TRBD2; v_gene: TRBV3-1/TRBV3-2; abundance: .; CDR3aa: CASSPLGRSGGPDTQYF; CDR3nt: TGTGCCAGCAGCCCCCTGGGGCGTAGCGGGGGTCCAGATACGCAGTATTTT
j_gene: TRBJ1-4; d_gene: TRBD1; v_gene: TRBV19; abundance: .; CDR3aa: CASSIGTGGATTNEKLFF; CDR3nt: TGTGCCAGTAGTATTGGGACAGGGGGCGCGACTACTAATGAAAAACTGTTTTTT
j_gene: TRBJ1-1; d_gene: .; v_gene: TRBV7-9; abundance: .; CDR3aa: CASSLVASARQLFSEAFF; CDR3nt: TGTGCCAGCAGCTTAGTAGCAAGTGCGAGGCAGTTATTCTCTGAAGCTTTCTTT
j_gene: TRBJ2-1; d_gene: .; v_gene: TRBV7-8; abundance: .; CDR3aa: CASSLFLAYEQFF; CDR3nt: TGTGCCAGCAGCTTATTCCTAGCTTATGAGCAGTTCTTC
j_gene: TRBJ2-7; d_gene: .; v_gene: TRBV5-6; abundance: .; CDR3aa: CASSDLGDSRPYEQYF; CDR3nt: TGTGCCAGCAGCGACTTGGGGGACTCTCGGCCCTACGAGCAGTACTTC
j_gene: TRBJ2-4; d_gene: TRBD2; v_gene: TRBV19; abundance: .; CDR3aa: CASSIDLRLAGGLAKNIQYF; CDR3nt: TGTGCCAGTAGTATAGATCTGAGGCTAGCGGGGGGCTTAGCCAAAAACATTCAGTACTTC
j_gene: TRBJ2-1; d_gene: TRBD1; v_gene: TRBV2; abundance: .; CDR3aa: CASSVQTGVSYNEQFF; CDR3nt: TGTGCCAGCAGTGTCCAGACAGGGGTCTCCTACAATGAGCAGTTCTTC
j_gene: TRBJ2-7; d_gene: .; v_gene: TRBV4-1; abundance: .; CDR3aa: CASSQGGIRSDEQYF; CDR3nt: TGCGCCAGCAGCCAGGGAGGAATTCGGTCCGACGAGCAGTACTTC
j_gene: TRBJ2-1; d_gene: .; v_gene: TRBV7-2; abundance: .; CDR3aa: CASSLIVGAINEQFF; CDR3nt: TGTGCCAGCAGCTTAATTGTGGGGGCTATCAATGAGCAGTTCTTC
j_gene: TRBJ2-3; d_gene: .; v_gene: TRBV2; abundance: .; CDR3aa: CARGGASTDTQYF; CDR3nt: TGTGCCAGAGGCGGGGCTAGCACAGATACGCAGTATTTT
j_gene: TRBJ1-2; d_gene: .; v_gene: TRBV24-1; abundance: .; CDR3aa: CATSLSGPEFPHYGYTF; CDR3nt: TGTGCCACCAGTTTGAGCGGGCCGGAGTTTCCTCACTATGGCTACACCTTC
j_gene: TRBJ2-5; d_gene: .; v_gene: TRBV2; abundance: .; CDR3aa: CASSVQPGPETQYF; CDR3nt: TGTGCCAGCAGTGTTCAGCCAGGGCCAGAGACCCAGTACTTC
j_gene: TRBJ2-1; d_gene: TRBD2; v_gene: TRBV4-2; abundance: .; CDR3aa: CASAVTSGSNLYNEQFF; CDR3nt: TGTGCCAGTGCCGTGACTAGCGGGAGCAACCTCTACAATGAGCAGTTCTTC
j_gene: TRBJ2-1; d_gene: .; v_gene: TRBV28; abundance: .; CDR3aa: CASSPEQAGSIIMFF; CDR3nt: TGTGCCAGCAGTCCCGAGCAGGCCGGGAGCATAATTATGTTCTTC
j_gene: TRBJ2-3; d_gene: .; v_gene: TRBV9; abundance: .; CDR3aa: CASSVGLALTDTQYF; CDR3nt: TGTGCCAGCAGCGTAGGGCTAGCGCTAACAGATACGCAGTATTTT
j_gene: TRBJ1-5; d_gene: .; v_gene: TRBV19; abundance: .; CDR3aa: CASREGSRPQHF; CDR3nt: TGTGCCAGTAGGGAGGGATCCCGGCCCCAGCATTTT
j_gene: TRBJ1-2; d_gene: TRBD1; v_gene: TRBV6-6; abundance: .; CDR3aa: CASSKTGDPYGYTF; CDR3nt: TGTGCCAGCAGCAAAACAGGGGATCCCTATGGCTACACCTTC
j_gene: TRBJ2-7; d_gene: TRBD2; v_gene: TRBV19; abundance: once; CDR3aa: CASSILAGEEQYF; CDR3nt: TGTGCCAGTAGTATTCTAGCGGGAGAAGAGCAGTACTTC
j_gene: TRBJ1-2; d_gene: .; v_gene: TRBV6-1; abundance: .; CDR3aa: CASSEIRDYGYTF; CDR3nt: TGTGCCAGCAGTGAAATTCGAGACTATGGCTACACCTTC
j_gene: TRBJ1-6; d_gene: .; v_gene: TRBV5-8; abundance: .; CDR3aa: CASSLRPGIDSPLHF; CDR3nt: TGTGCCAGCAGCTTGCGTCCAGGGATCGATTCACCCCTCCACTTT
j_gene: TRBJ2-5; d_gene: TRBD1; v_gene: TRBV7-9; abundance: .; CDR3aa: CASSRQGIIVETQYF; CDR3nt: TGTGCCAGCAGCCGACAGGGTATTATAGTAGAGACCCAGTACTTC
j_gene: TRBJ1-1; d_gene: .; v_gene: TRBV12-3/TRBV12-4; abundance: few; CDR3aa: CASRKKGFAEAFF; CDR3nt: TGTGCCAGCAGAAAGAAGGGGTTCGCTGAAGCTTTCTTT
j_gene: TRBJ1-1; d_gene: .; v_gene: TRBV3-1/TRBV3-2; abundance: .; CDR3aa: CASSPGLENTEAFF; CDR3nt: TGTGCCAGCAGTCCGGGACTTGAGAACACTGAAGCTTTCTTT
j_gene: TRBJ2-5; d_gene: .; v_gene: TRBV5-1; abundance: .; CDR3aa: CASSLDTPETQYF; CDR3nt: TGCGCCAGCAGCTTGGACACGCCAGAGACCCAGTACTTC
j_gene: TRBJ2-3; d_gene: .; v_gene: TRBV11-2; abundance: .; CDR3aa: CASSSRNGGDADTQYF; CDR3nt: TGTGCCAGCAGCTCCAGGAACGGGGGAGATGCAGATACGCAGTATTTT